These 9 T cell receptor beta chains were all obtained from the same sample, sequenced in a study of early T cells in non-severe SARS-CoV-2 infection. TCRdb re-analysed the 5' RACE reads in MiXCR, keeping a single row per CDR3 protein. The sample holds 65,000 to 85,000 distinct CDR3 sequences, around 10% seen once. Sequencing was carried out using whole blood. These receptors were collected from an adult who was a healthcare worker with PCR-confirmed SARS-CoV-2 infection or an uninfected control (not recorded which).

In this sample, this clonotype turned up many times. The chain has TRBV5-1 and TRBJ2-5; D may be TRBD1 (5 bases). The length of the CDR3 is 14 residues. Germline V gives CDR1 SGHRS, CDR2 YFSETQ. The ends were cut back, 6 bases at V and 1 base at J, with 13 bases in the middle. CDR3 loop: CASKSQGLQETQYF. CDR3 DNA: TGCGCCAGCAAGTCCCAGGGCCTCCAAGAGACCCAGTACTTC.

The rearrangement joins TRBV12-3 or TRBV12-4 to TRBJ2-1; D is perhaps TRBD1 (5 bases). The V and J ends lost 7 bases and 9 bases respectively, with 13 bases between them. This CDR3 is built from 12 residues. The CDR3 nucleotides read TGTGCCAGCACCTCCCAGGGCGGTGAGCAGTTCTTC. As protein: CASTSQGGEQFF.

Many counts were recorded for this clonotype. The chain employs TRBV12-3 or TRBV12-4 and TRBJ1-1; 7 nucleotides align to TRBD1. Trimming removed 5 bases from V and 3 bases from J; junction bases left unmatched: 12. CDR3 length: 16 residues. The CDR3 here is CASSPRGTVVYTEAFF. Here the CDR3 DNA reads TGTGCCAGCAGTCCCCGAGGGACAGTTGTTTACACTGAAGCTTTCTTT.

The chain employs TRBV30 and TRBJ2-7; D not resolved. Germline CDR1 is GTSNPN and CDR2 is SVGIG (reference sequence). The CDR3 covers 11 residues. Deletions cut 0 bases from V and 4 bases from J, with 4 bases between. CDR3 protein: CAWSVLYEQYF. The CDR3 region has the DNA TGTGCCTGGAGTGTACTTTACGAGCAGTACTTC.

This clonotype showed up many times. The rearrangement uses TRBV7-9 and TRBJ1-1; 12 nucleotides align to TRBD1. The CDR3 runs to 15 residues. J was trimmed by 7 bases and V by 5 bases; bases with no gene match: 8. Germline assignment: CDR1 SEHNR and CDR2 FQNEAQ (reference sequence). The CDR3 here is CASSARDRGRIEAFF. In nucleotides, the CDR3 is TGTGCCAGCAGCGCAAGGGACAGGGGGCGGATTGAAGCTTTCTTT.

This clonotype came up many times. This chain links TRBV24-1 with TRBJ2-1; D is unclear. The CDR3 totals 14 residues. V was pared by 3 bases and J by 8 bases, with 13 bases between. CDR1 is KGHDR and CDR2 is SFDVKD in the germline V gene. CDR3 sequence reads: CATSDGRTMYEQFF. CDR3 DNA: TGTGCCACCAGTGATGGGCGTACAATGTATGAGCAGTTCTTC.

In this sample, this clonotype turned up many times. The chain is built from TRBV13 and TRBJ1-1, with D possibly matching TRBD1 (5 bases). Germline lookup yields CDR1 PRHDT and CDR2 FYEKMQ (reference sequence). Trimming took 4 bases from V and 7 from J, leaving 19 bases between them. CDR3 length: 15 amino acids. As DNA, the CDR3 is TGTGCCAGCAGCTGGCCGGGACGGCTGGGAGATGAAGCTTTCTTT. Translation gives CASSWPGRLGDEAFF.

This clonotype has a count of ten or more. This chain connects TRBV12-3 or TRBV12-4 to TRBJ2-1; unclear D gene. The V end was cut by 4 bases, the J end by 9 bases, with 10 bases between. The CDR3 covers 12 residues. The CDR3 region is CASSYPSPEQFF. The CDR3 DNA follows: TGTGCCAGCAGTTACCCCTCGCCTGAGCAGTTCTTC.

The V gene is TRBV7-9, the J gene TRBJ1-6; no clear D gene. The length of the CDR3 is 19 residues. The V and J ends lost 1 base and 9 bases respectively, with 25 bases between them. Germline V lookup: CDR1 SEHNR, CDR2 FQNEAQ (reference sequence). Here the CDR3 DNA reads TGTGCCAGCAGCTTAGACCTGGACCGGATTTCTTTTACACGTTCACCCCTCCACTTT. Translating it yields CASSLDLDRISFTRSPLHF.